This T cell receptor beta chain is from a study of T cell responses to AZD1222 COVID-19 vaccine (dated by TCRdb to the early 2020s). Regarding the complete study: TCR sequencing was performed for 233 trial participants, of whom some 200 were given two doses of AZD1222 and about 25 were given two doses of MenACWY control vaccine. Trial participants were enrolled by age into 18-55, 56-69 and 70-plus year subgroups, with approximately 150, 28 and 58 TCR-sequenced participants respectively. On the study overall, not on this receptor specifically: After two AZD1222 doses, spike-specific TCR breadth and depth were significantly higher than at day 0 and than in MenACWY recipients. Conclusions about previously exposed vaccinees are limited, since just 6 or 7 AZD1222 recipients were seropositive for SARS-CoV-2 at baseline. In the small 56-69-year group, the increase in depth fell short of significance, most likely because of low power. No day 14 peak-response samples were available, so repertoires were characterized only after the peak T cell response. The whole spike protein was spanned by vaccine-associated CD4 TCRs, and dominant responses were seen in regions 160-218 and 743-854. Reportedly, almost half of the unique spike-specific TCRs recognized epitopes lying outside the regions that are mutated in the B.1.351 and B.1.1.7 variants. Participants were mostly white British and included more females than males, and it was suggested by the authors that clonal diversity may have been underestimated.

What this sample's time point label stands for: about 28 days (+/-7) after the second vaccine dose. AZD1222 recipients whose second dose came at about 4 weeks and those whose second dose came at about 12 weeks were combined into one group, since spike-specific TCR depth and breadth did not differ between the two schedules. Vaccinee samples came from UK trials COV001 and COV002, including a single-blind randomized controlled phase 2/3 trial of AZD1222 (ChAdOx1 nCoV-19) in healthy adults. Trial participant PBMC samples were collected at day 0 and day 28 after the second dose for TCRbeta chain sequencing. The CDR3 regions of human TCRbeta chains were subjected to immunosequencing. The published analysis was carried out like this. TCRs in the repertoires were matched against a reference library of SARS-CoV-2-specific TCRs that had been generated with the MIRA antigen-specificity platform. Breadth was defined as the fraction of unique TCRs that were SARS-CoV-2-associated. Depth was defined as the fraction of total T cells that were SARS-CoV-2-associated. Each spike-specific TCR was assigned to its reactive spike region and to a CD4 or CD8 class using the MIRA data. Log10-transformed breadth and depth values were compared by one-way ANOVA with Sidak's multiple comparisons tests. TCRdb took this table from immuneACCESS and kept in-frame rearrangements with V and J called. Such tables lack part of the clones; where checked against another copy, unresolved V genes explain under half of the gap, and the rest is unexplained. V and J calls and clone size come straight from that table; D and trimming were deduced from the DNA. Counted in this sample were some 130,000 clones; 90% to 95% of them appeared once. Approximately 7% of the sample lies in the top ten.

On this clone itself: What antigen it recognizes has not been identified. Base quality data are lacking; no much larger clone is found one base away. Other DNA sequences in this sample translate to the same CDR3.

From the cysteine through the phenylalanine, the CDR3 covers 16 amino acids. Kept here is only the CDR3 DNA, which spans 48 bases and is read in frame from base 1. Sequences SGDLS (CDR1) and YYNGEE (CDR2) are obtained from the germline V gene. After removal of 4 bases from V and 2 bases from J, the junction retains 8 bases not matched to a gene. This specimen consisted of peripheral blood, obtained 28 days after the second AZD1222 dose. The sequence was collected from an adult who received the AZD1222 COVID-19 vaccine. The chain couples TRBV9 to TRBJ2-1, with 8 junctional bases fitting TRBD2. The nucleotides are TGTGCCAGCAGCCCCCGGGGTAGCGGGGCCTACAATGAGCAGTTCTTC. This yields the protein CASSPRGSGAYNEQFF.